The rows below give T cell receptor beta chains drawn from one sample of a study of blood T cell repertoires in COVID-19. Sequencing was performed with immunoSEQ multiplex PCR; in TCRdb, only in-frame clones are kept and a portion is missing. The repertoire has over 250,000 clones, 70% to 90% of them found once; the top ten carry 8% to 13%. The sequenced sample consisted of peripheral blood. Every receptor here comes from a woman in her 70s with acute or convalescent COVID-19. The CDR3 runs from the conserved cysteine through the conserved F or W. Each record gives: J gene, clone size, V gene, D gene, CDR3 DNA, CDR3 protein. A D gene is named only where the DNA matches it firmly. Size is omitted from some rows. Given values are once, few, many or a class for expanded clones.

>TRBJ2-1|.|TRBV9|.
TGTGCCAGCAGCGTAGGTCAGGGAGGCCACAATGAGCAGTTCTTC
CASSVGQGGHNEQFF
>TRBJ2-5|.|TRBV5-4|.
TGTGCCAGCAGCTTGCCTTCCCGGCAAGAGACCCAGTACTTC
CASSLPSRQETQYF
>TRBJ1-1|.|TRBV10-3|.
TGTGCCATCAGCGGACAGCCGAACACTGAAGCTTTCTTT
CAISGQPNTEAFF
>TRBJ2-1|.|TRBV5-6|.
TGTGCCAGCAGCTCCAACCCGACCGGAGGGAATGAGCAGTTCTTC
CASSSNPTGGNEQFF
>TRBJ1-3|.|TRBV7-8|.
TGTGCCAGCAGCGCCTCTAACTCTGGAAACACCATATATTTT
CASSASNSGNTIYF
>TRBJ2-7|few|TRBV6-2/TRBV6-3|TRBD1
TGTGCCAGCAGTTACCCCGGACAGGCTGTGCACGAGCAGTACTTC
CASSYPGQAVHEQYF
>TRBJ2-7|.|TRBV5-1|TRBD2
TGCGCCAGCAGCTTCGGACCGGGGGGTTCGTACGAGCAGTACTTC
CASSFGPGGSYEQYF
>TRBJ1-5|.|TRBV6-1|TRBD1
TGTGCCAGCAGTGAAGGGACAGGGGGCCGGCAGCCCCAGCATTTT
CASSEGTGGRQPQHF
>TRBJ2-5|.|TRBV4-1|.
TGCGCCAGCAGCCAAGGAGGCAGGGACTTAGAGACCCAGTACTTC
CASSQGGRDLETQYF
>TRBJ1-5|.|TRBV30|TRBD1
TGTGCCTGGAGTGACCTTGGACAGGGGGGTAATCAGCCCCAGCATTTT
CAWSDLGQGGNQPQHF
>TRBJ1-2|.|TRBV10-2|.
TGCGCCAGCAGCGACCTAATAGCAGGGTTTGGTGGCTACACCTTC
CASSDLIAGFGGYTF
>TRBJ1-1|.|TRBV6-6|TRBD1
TGTGCCAGCAGTTATAGGGACAGAAGCACTGAAGCTTTCTTT
CASSYRDRSTEAFF
>TRBJ1-5|.|TRBV12-5|TRBD1
TGTGCTAGTGGTTTGGGACAGGGGGTTAGCAATCAGCCCCAGCATTTT
CASGLGQGVSNQPQHF
>TRBJ1-1|.|TRBV15|.
TGTGCCACCAGCAGAGAAGTTGATAGGGGGAACACTGAAGCTTTCTTT
CATSREVDRGNTEAFF
>TRBJ1-3|.|TRBV5-5|.
TGTGCCAGCAGCTTCTCCGTCTCTGGAAACACCATATATTTT
CASSFSVSGNTIYF
>TRBJ1-5|.|TRBV7-9|.
TGTGCCAGCAGCTTAGGGGTACACGGGGTCGGGCCCCAGCATTTT
CASSLGVHGVGPQHF
>TRBJ1-2|.|TRBV3-1/TRBV3-2|TRBD1
TGTGCCAGCAGCCAAGGACAGGGTTCGTATGGCTACACCTTC
CASSQGQGSYGYTF
>TRBJ2-5|.|TRBV3-1/TRBV3-2|TRBD2
TGTGCCAGCAGCTCCGACCCGGGACTAGCGGCCCAAGAGACCCAGTACTTC
CASSSDPGLAAQETQYF
>TRBJ2-5|.|TRBV7-3|.
TGTGCCAGCAGCCCCAATGGAATGGTCAGGGAGACCCAGTACTTC
CASSPNGMVRETQYF
>TRBJ2-7|.|TRBV7-9|.
TGTGCCAGCAGCCCCCGAATAGTCTACGAGCAGTACTTC
CASSPRIVYEQYF
>TRBJ2-2|.|TRBV2|TRBD2
TGTGCCAGCAGTGAAGGGGCGGGGGGAACCGGGGAGCTGTTTTTT
CASSEGAGGTGELFF
>TRBJ2-3|.|TRBV4-1|.
TGCGCCAGCAGCCAAGAGGGGGCGGGGGCGAGAGATACGCAGTATTTT
CASSQEGAGARDTQYF
>TRBJ2-7|.|TRBV5-1|TRBD2
TGCGCCAGCAGCTTGGCCGGCGGGGGGGGCCCCCACGAGCAGTACTTC
CASSLAGGGGPHEQYF
>TRBJ1-2|.|TRBV5-1|.
TGCGCCAGCAGGGGGAGTGTCGAAGGTGGCTACACCTTC
CASRGSVEGGYTF
>TRBJ1-2|.|TRBV19|TRBD1
TGTGCCAGTAGACGACAGGGGTATGGCTACACCTTC
CASRRQGYGYTF
>TRBJ1-2|.|TRBV9|.
TGTGCCAGCAGCGTCCAGGGGCGTGGTGGCTACACCTTC
CASSVQGRGGYTF
>TRBJ1-3|once|TRBV18|TRBD1
TGTGCCAGCTCACTCATCTCCGGGACAGGCTCTGGAAACACCATATATTTT
CASSLISGTGSGNTIYF
>TRBJ1-2|.|TRBV19|.
TGTGCCAGTACTGGGGAGGTTCAAGGGGGCTACACCTTC
CASTGEVQGGYTF